Sequencing of this T cell receptor beta chain was carried out in a study of multiple sclerosis patients with progressive multifocal leukoencephalopathy. The assay was run at survey level. Measured with immunoSEQ multiplex PCR; TCRdb has only the in-frame clones, and not every one. The repertoire holds fewer than 35,000 clones, with about 90% as singletons. The time point is: time of PML onset. This TCR was sampled from a human donor with progressive multifocal leukoencephalopathy. The sample in question was PBMCs, obtained from a patient treated with natalizumab.

CDR3 sequence reads: CASTYGLVYGTGELFF. The CDR3 DNA follows: TGTGCCAGTACCTATGGACTAGTTTATGGCACCGGGGAGCTGTTTTTT. The chain carries TRBV19 and TRBJ2-2; 7 bases map to TRBD2. J was trimmed by 4 bases and V by 7 bases; bases with no gene match: 12. This CDR3 has 16 residues. CDR1 LNHDA and CDR2 SQIVND come from the germline V gene (reference sequence).